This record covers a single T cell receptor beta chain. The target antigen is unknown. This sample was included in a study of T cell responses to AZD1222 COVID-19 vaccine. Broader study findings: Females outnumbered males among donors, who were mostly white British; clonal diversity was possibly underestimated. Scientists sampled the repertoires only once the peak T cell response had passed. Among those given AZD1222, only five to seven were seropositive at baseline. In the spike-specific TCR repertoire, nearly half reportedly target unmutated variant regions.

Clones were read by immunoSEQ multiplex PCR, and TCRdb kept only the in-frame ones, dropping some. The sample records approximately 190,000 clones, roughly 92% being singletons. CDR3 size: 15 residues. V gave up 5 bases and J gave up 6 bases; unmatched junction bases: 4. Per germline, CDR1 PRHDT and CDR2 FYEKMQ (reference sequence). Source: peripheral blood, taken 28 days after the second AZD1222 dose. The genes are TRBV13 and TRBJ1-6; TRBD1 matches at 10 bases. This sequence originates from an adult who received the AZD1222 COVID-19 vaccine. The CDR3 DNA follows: TGTGCCAGCAGCCCCTGGGACAGGGGTAATTCACCCCTCCACTTT. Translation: CASSPWDRGNSPLHF. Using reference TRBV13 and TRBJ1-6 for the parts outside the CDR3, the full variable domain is AAGVIQSPRHLIKEKRETATLKCYPIPRHDTVYWYQQGPGQDPQFLISFYEKMQSDKGSIPDRFSAQQFSDYHSELNMSSLELGDSALYFCASSPWDRGNSPLHFGNGTRLTVT.